Presented here are 21 T cell receptor beta chains from one specimen sequenced in a study of cytomegalovirus exposure and HLA in healthy donors. PCR employed 60 Vbeta and 13 Jbeta primers. Clones were read by immunoSEQ multiplex PCR, and TCRdb kept only the in-frame ones, dropping some. The sample has some 140,000 clones; 77% are singletons. Specimen: PBMCs. Receptors originate from a man younger than 40 in good health and CMV-seronegative.

V and J are TRBV6-1 and TRBJ1-5; D unclear. This CDR3 spans 12 amino acids. CDR1 is MNHNS and CDR2 is SASEGT in the germline V gene. The ends were cut back, 7 bases at V and 3 bases at J, with 7 bases in the middle. The DNA of the CDR3 is TGTGCCAGCAACACAGACAATCAGCCCCAGCATTTT. It yields the protein CASNTDNQPQHF.

The chain recombines TRBV30 with TRBJ2-1; D is perhaps TRBD1 (6 bases). The V end lost 3 bases, the J end lost 4 bases, and 19 bases lay between the germline ends. Germline loops: CDR1 GTSNPN, CDR2 SVGIG (reference sequence). CDR3 size: 16 residues. In nucleotides, the CDR3 is TGTGCCTGGAGCCCGGTGACAGGATACCGATACAATGAGCAGTTCTTC. Translating it yields CAWSPVTGYRYNEQFF.

The chain links TRBV10-3 to TRBJ2-2; possible D gene TRBD1, 6 bases. The CDR3 runs to 13 residues. Germline V gives CDR1 ENHRY, CDR2 SYGVKD. V dropped 6 bases and J dropped 5 bases, with 10 bases sitting between them. In DNA form, the CDR3 reads TGTGCCATCAGAAGCACAGGGACCGGGGAGCTGTTTTTT. This encodes CAIRSTGTGELFF.

V gene TRBV11-2 combines with J gene TRBJ2-5, with D perhaps matching TRBD2 (6 bases). Germline CDR1 and CDR2: SGHAT and FQNNGV. This CDR3 has 11 amino acids. Trimming removed 8 bases from V and 7 bases from J, with 11 bases in between. The CDR3 sequence is CASGGTWTQYF. In DNA form, the CDR3 reads TGTGCCAGCGGGGGGACTTGGACCCAGTACTTC.

The chain has TRBV4-1 and TRBJ1-1, with 7 bases lining up with TRBD1. The CDR3 runs to 15 residues. Losses at the gene ends were 3 bases for V and 4 bases for J; bases not matched to a gene: 8. Germline lookup yields CDR1 MGHRA and CDR2 YSYEKL. The CDR3 protein is CASSHATGVATEAFF. CDR3 nucleotides: TGCGCCAGCAGCCACGCTACAGGGGTTGCCACTGAAGCTTTCTTT.

V is TRBV19 and J is TRBJ2-3; 7 nucleotides match TRBD1. The V segment lost 5 bases and the J segment 4 bases; nucleotides outside the gene matches: 12. The CDR3 is made up of 16 amino acids. CDR1 and CDR2 from the germline V gene are LNHDA and SQIVND (reference sequence). The CDR3, as DNA: TGTGCCAGTAGTGGTTTTTCGAGGGGGCACTCAGATACGCAGTATTTT. Amino acid sequence: CASSGFSRGHSDTQYF.

The CDR3 DNA sequence: TGTGCCAGCAGCTTAGATCGCACGGGGGAGCAGTTCTTC. The encoded protein is CASSLDRTGEQFF. The chain uses TRBV11-2 and TRBJ2-1; D perhaps matches TRBD2 (5 bases). From germline, CDR1 is SGHAT and CDR2 FQNNGV. Trimming cost V 0 bases and J 10 bases, with 10 bases left between them. This CDR3 has 13 amino acids.

The V and J genes are TRBV10-3 and TRBJ2-7; the match to TRBD2 covers 11 bases. CDR1 and CDR2 from the germline V gene are ENHRY and SYGVKD. J lost 2 bases, V lost 6 bases, and 3 bases had no gene match. This CDR3 is 14 amino acids long. CDR3 sequence reads: CAIRGLAETYEQYF. As DNA, the CDR3 is TGTGCCATCAGGGGACTAGCGGAAACCTACGAGCAGTACTTC.

This clone turned up a few times. The CDR3 DNA reads as TGTGCCAGCAGCTGGGACAGGACCCTCACCTACGAGCAGTACTTC. This translates into CASSWDRTLTYEQYF. V usage is TRBV5-6 and J usage is TRBJ2-7; 8 bases line up with TRBD1. The CDR3 extends over 15 amino acids. Germline CDR1 is SGHDT and CDR2 is YYEEEE. Trimming removed 3 bases from V and 2 bases from J; junction bases left unmatched: 7.

The V call is TRBV14, the J call TRBJ2-7; possibly TRBD1 for D (5 bases). Trimming took off 1 base at V and 4 bases at J, with 11 bases between the two ends. This CDR3 comprises 14 residues. Per the germline V gene, CDR1 is SGHDN and CDR2 is FVKESK. CDR3 nucleotide sequence: TGTGCCAGCAGCCAAGGAGACAGTTTTTACGAGCAGTACTTC. This gives the protein CASSQGDSFYEQYF. The whole variable domain, filled in from reference TRBV14 and TRBJ2-7, reads EAGVTQFPSHSVIEKGQTVTLRCDPISGHDNLYWYRRVMGKEIKFLLHFVKESKQDESGMPNNRFLAERTGGTYSTLKVQPAELEDSGVYFCASSQGDSFYEQYFGPGTRLTVT.

The V gene is TRBV4-1, the J gene TRBJ2-3, with D perhaps matching TRBD1 (5 bases). The germline V and J ends were trimmed by 0 bases and 4 bases, with 17 bases remaining between them. This CDR3 is 17 amino acids long. Germline CDR1 reads MGHRA; CDR2 reads YSYEKL. As DNA, the CDR3 is TGCGCCAGCAGCCAAGATCTTGATGGGGCAGGTCCAGATACGCAGTATTTT. This sequence encodes CASSQDLDGAGPDTQYF.

This chain connects TRBV30 to TRBJ2-3; D is unresolved. Germline-derived CDR1 and CDR2 are GTSNPN and SVGIG (reference sequence). The CDR3 spans 11 residues. V was shortened by 0 bases and J by 6 bases, with 4 bases between the two germline ends. The CDR3 DNA follows: TGTGCCTGGAGTGTACTGGATACGCAGTATTTT. It specifies CAWSVLDTQYF.

CDR3 region: CASSFRQGARDTEAFF. The DNA for the CDR3 is TGCGCCAGCAGCTTCCGACAGGGGGCTAGGGACACTGAAGCTTTCTTT. This chain links TRBV5-1 with TRBJ1-1, with 10 bases identical to TRBD1. The V segment lost 2 bases and the J segment 3 bases; nucleotides outside the gene matches: 7. From germline, CDR1 is SGHRS and CDR2 YFSETQ. This CDR3 is built from 16 residues.

V usage is TRBV2 and J usage is TRBJ1-2; D is possibly TRBD1 (5 bases). The V gene lost 6 bases and the J gene lost 7 bases, with 15 bases spanning the gap. The germline V gene encodes CDR1 SNHLY and CDR2 FYNNEI. The CDR3 has 13 amino acids. CDR3 protein: CASRSGGKGGYTF. DNA for the CDR3: TGTGCCAGCAGGTCTGGGGGGAAGGGTGGCTACACCTTC.

This clone is termed medium-sized. The gene calls are TRBV25-1 and TRBJ2-7, with D tentatively TRBD2 (5 bases). CDR3 length equals 18 residues. The germline V gene encodes CDR1 MGHDK and CDR2 SYGVNS. Trimming cost V 2 bases and J 2 bases, with 22 bases left between them. DNA for the CDR3: TGTGCCAGCAGTGAAAAAGTTGGGCCGGACTTACTCCCCTACGAGCAGTACTTC. It codes for CASSEKVGPDLLPYEQYF.

The J gene is TRBJ2-7, the V gene TRBV10-2, with TRBD2 identical over 7 bases. V shed 5 bases, J shed 3 bases, and the junction held 4 bases outside the gene matches. CDR1 is WSHSY and CDR2 is SAAADI in the germline V gene. The CDR3 spans 13 residues. In DNA form, the CDR3 reads TGCGCCAGCAGTTGGGAGGGTCTCTACGAGCAGTACTTC. This encodes CASSWEGLYEQYF.

This rearrangement joins TRBV9 to TRBJ2-1, with 7 bases fitting TRBD2. Per germline, CDR1 SGDLS and CDR2 YYNGEE. This CDR3 region has 14 residues. The V and J ends lost 3 bases and 8 bases, in that order; junction bases with no gene match: 8. The CDR3 DNA follows: TGTGCCAGCAGCGGGGAGGGATTGTCAGATGAGCAGTTCTTC. Its translation: CASSGEGLSDEQFF.

This clone was counted a single time. The V gene is TRBV6-5, the J gene TRBJ2-2; 9 nucleotides agree with TRBD2. CDR1 MNHEY and CDR2 SVGAGI come from the germline V gene. V dropped 0 bases and J dropped 6; count of bases not matched to a gene: 5. CDR3 length: 16 amino acids. The CDR3 spells CASSYSALAGAGELFF. The CDR3 DNA is TGTGCCAGCAGTTACTCCGCACTAGCGGGCGCCGGGGAGCTGTTTTTT.

CDR3 protein: CASSPSGGTDTQYF. The DNA of the CDR3 is TGTGCCAGCAGCCCTAGCGGGGGCACAGATACGCAGTATTTT. V gene TRBV6-5 combines with J gene TRBJ2-3; 9 bases are a match to TRBD2. The CDR3 spans 14 residues. The germline V gene has CDR1 MNHEY and CDR2 SVGAGI. Losses at the gene ends were 6 bases for V and 1 base for J; bases not matched to a gene: 2.

The V gene is TRBV27, the J gene TRBJ2-1, with D unresolved. This CDR3 is built from 17 residues. The germline V gene encodes CDR1 MNHEY and CDR2 SMNVEV (reference sequence). V lost 5 bases and J lost 6, with 23 bases in between. The CDR3, as DNA: TGTGCCAGCAGTCCCGAGCCACTGGTAGTTCCCCCCAATGAGCAGTTCTTC. This sequence encodes CASSPEPLVVPPNEQFF.

The genes are TRBV2 and TRBJ2-7, with TRBD2 matching 11 bases. V was clipped by 5 bases and J by 6 bases; unmatched bases: 12. Germline CDR1 reads SNHLY; CDR2 reads FYNNEI. This CDR3 comprises 16 residues. CDR3 in DNA: TGTGCCAGCAGTAGACGCGCGCCGGGACTAGCGGTCGAGCAGTACTTC. Amino acid sequence: CASSRRAPGLAVEQYF.